This T cell receptor beta chain derives from a study of blood T cell repertoires in COVID-19. CDR3 length: 18 residues. V lost 3 bases, J lost 6 bases, and 12 bases stayed unmatched. CDR1 and CDR2 (germline): SGHTA, FQGNSA. This table comes from immunoSEQ multiplex PCR, and its TCRdb copy is limited to in-frame clones, with some not included. This sample has some 100,000 clones, with approximately 81% found just once. This receptor was taken from a human donor in a cohort sampled during active COVID-19. V usage is TRBV7-2 and J usage is TRBJ2-5, with TRBD2 matching 14 bases. Sequenced: peripheral blood. CDR3 residues: CASSFLPRGTSGSKTQYF. The CDR3 nucleotides are TGTGCCAGCAGCTTTCTTCCGAGAGGGACTAGCGGGAGTAAGACCCAGTACTTC.